This is a list of T cell receptor beta chains from one sample in a study of memory CD4+ T cells and cytomegalovirus serostatus. Using immunoSEQ multiplex PCR, the repertoire was profiled, and TCRdb retains in-frame clones only, with some absent. The data show some 59,000 clones, approximately 85% seen once. Sequencing was done on a sample of memory CD4+ T cells from blood. The receptor set was obtained from an adult in good health and CMV-seronegative. Each CDR3 is given with its conserved first and last residue. D genes are given only for firm matches. A clone size is listed for some rows: how often the clone was seen (once, few, many), or a class if it is expanded.

v_call: TRBV30
j_call: TRBJ2-2
d_call: NA
clone_size: NA
cdr3_nt: TGTGCCTGGAGTGGGTGGGAGGCAACCGGGGAGCTGTTTTTT
cdr3_aa: CAWSGWEATGELFF

v_call: TRBV14
j_call: TRBJ1-3
d_call: NA
clone_size: once
cdr3_nt: TGTGCCAGCAGCCAAGGAGCCCATCGGGGCACCATATATTTT
cdr3_aa: CASSQGAHRGTIYF

v_call: TRBV5-1
j_call: TRBJ1-4
d_call: TRBD1
clone_size: once
cdr3_nt: TGCGCCAGCAGCCCGGGACAGTATTCGGCTAATGAAAAACTGTTTTTT
cdr3_aa: CASSPGQYSANEKLFF

v_call: TRBV6-5
j_call: TRBJ1-1
d_call: NA
clone_size: once
cdr3_nt: TGTGCCAGCAGGACGGGCGTAGGGGACACTGAAGCTTTCTTT
cdr3_aa: CASRTGVGDTEAFF

v_call: TRBV15
j_call: TRBJ2-2
d_call: TRBD1
clone_size: NA
cdr3_nt: TGTGCCACCAGCAGAGGACAGGGGGCGCACACCGGGGAGCTGTTTTTT
cdr3_aa: CATSRGQGAHTGELFF

v_call: TRBV2
j_call: TRBJ1-6
d_call: TRBD1
clone_size: NA
cdr3_nt: TGTGCCAGCAGTGAAGCGTTAGGGGGCAGCTCCTATAATTCACCCCTCCACTTT
cdr3_aa: CASSEALGGSSYNSPLHF

v_call: TRBV21-1
j_call: TRBJ2-7
d_call: NA
clone_size: few
cdr3_nt: TGTGCCAGCAGCAAACTCACTACGACCCGGGACAGGGACTCCTACGAGCAGTACTTC
cdr3_aa: CASSKLTTTRDRDSYEQYF

v_call: TRBV28
j_call: TRBJ2-1
d_call: TRBD2
clone_size: NA
cdr3_nt: TGTGCCAGCAGGTCAAGCGGGAAAACCTACAATGAGCAGTTCTTC
cdr3_aa: CASRSSGKTYNEQFF

v_call: TRBV5-1
j_call: TRBJ1-1
d_call: NA
clone_size: few
cdr3_nt: TGCGCCAGCAGCCTGGGGGAGGGGACTGAAGCTTTCTTT
cdr3_aa: CASSLGEGTEAFF

v_call: TRBV29-1
j_call: TRBJ1-2
d_call: TRBD1
clone_size: NA
cdr3_nt: TGCAGCGTTGAGGACAGGGCCCTCTATGGCTACACCTTC
cdr3_aa: CSVEDRALYGYTF

v_call: TRBV2
j_call: TRBJ2-1
d_call: NA
clone_size: NA
cdr3_nt: TGTGCCAGCAATTTCAACAGCGAGCAGTTCTTC
cdr3_aa: CASNFNSEQFF

v_call: TRBV7-3
j_call: TRBJ2-5
d_call: NA
clone_size: NA
cdr3_nt: TGTGCCAGCAGCCCGAGGGGGGAGATGGAGACCCAGTACTTC
cdr3_aa: CASSPRGEMETQYF

v_call: TRBV27
j_call: TRBJ1-1
d_call: TRBD1
clone_size: NA
cdr3_nt: TGTGCCAGCAGAAGAATACAGGGGAGGGTTGCTGAAGCTTTCTTT
cdr3_aa: CASRRIQGRVAEAFF

v_call: TRBV6-1
j_call: TRBJ2-1
d_call: NA
clone_size: few
cdr3_nt: TGTGCCAGCAGTGAAGGTGTTCGGACGGACAGTAGCTCCTACAATGAGCAGTTCTTC
cdr3_aa: CASSEGVRTDSSSYNEQFF

v_call: TRBV19
j_call: TRBJ2-2
d_call: NA
clone_size: NA
cdr3_nt: TGTGCCAGTAGGGGCCGAGGTGGTAACACCGGGGAGCTGTTTTTT
cdr3_aa: CASRGRGGNTGELFF

v_call: TRBV9
j_call: TRBJ2-7
d_call: TRBD2
clone_size: NA
cdr3_nt: TGTGCCAGCAGCGCACTAGCGGGAGGGCCGCTCGAGCAGTACTTC
cdr3_aa: CASSALAGGPLEQYF

v_call: TRBV6-1
j_call: TRBJ1-4
d_call: NA
clone_size: NA
cdr3_nt: TGTGCCAGCAGTGGGGGTGGTCGGGGGAATGAAAAACTGTTTTTT
cdr3_aa: CASSGGGRGNEKLFF

v_call: TRBV18
j_call: TRBJ1-3
d_call: NA
clone_size: NA
cdr3_nt: TGTGCCAGCTCACCGCGCCAGGGGAAAGAGTCTGGAAACACCATATATTTT
cdr3_aa: CASSPRQGKESGNTIYF

v_call: TRBV6-1
j_call: TRBJ1-5
d_call: NA
clone_size: NA
cdr3_nt: TGTGCCAGCAGTGAAGCAGAAAATCAGCCCCAGCATTTT
cdr3_aa: CASSEAENQPQHF

v_call: TRBV7-3
j_call: TRBJ2-3
d_call: NA
clone_size: NA
cdr3_nt: TGTGCCAGCAGCTTAACTTGGCAGCGATCACTCACAGATACGCAGTATTTT
cdr3_aa: CASSLTWQRSLTDTQYF

v_call: TRBV4-2
j_call: TRBJ2-5
d_call: NA
clone_size: NA
cdr3_nt: TGTGCCAGCAGCCAAGACGAAGCACAAGAGACCCAGTACTTC
cdr3_aa: CASSQDEAQETQYF

v_call: TRBV15
j_call: TRBJ2-1
d_call: TRBD2
clone_size: NA
cdr3_nt: TGTGCCACCAGCAGAGAGGGGGGGAGGAATTCTGAGCAGTTCTTC
cdr3_aa: CATSREGGRNSEQFF

v_call: TRBV25-1
j_call: TRBJ2-7
d_call: TRBD1
clone_size: NA
cdr3_nt: TGTGCCAGCAGTGCGGGACAGGGGTCGGAGGAGCAGTACTTC
cdr3_aa: CASSAGQGSEEQYF

v_call: TRBV2
j_call: TRBJ1-5
d_call: NA
clone_size: NA
cdr3_nt: TGTGCCAGCAGTGTACGGGACCGTCGAAGCAATCAGCCCCAGCATTTT
cdr3_aa: CASSVRDRRSNQPQHF

v_call: TRBV2
j_call: TRBJ2-3
d_call: TRBD2
clone_size: NA
cdr3_nt: TGTGCCAGCAGGGTCGCGGGAGCGATGAATACGCAGTATTTT
cdr3_aa: CASRVAGAMNTQYF

v_call: TRBV28
j_call: TRBJ1-3
d_call: NA
clone_size: NA
cdr3_nt: TGTGCCAGCAGTTTACTACCCGGGTCCAGGAGCGCCATATATTTT
cdr3_aa: CASSLLPGSRSAIYF

v_call: TRBV12-5
j_call: TRBJ1-3
d_call: NA
clone_size: NA
cdr3_nt: TGTGCTAGTGGTTCCCCGTTATGGGGAATTTCTGGAAACACCATATATTTT
cdr3_aa: CASGSPLWGISGNTIYF

v_call: TRBV7-8
j_call: TRBJ2-5
d_call: TRBD1
clone_size: NA
cdr3_nt: TGCGCCAGCAGCCCGGGACAGGGAGGGGGACCAAGGGAGACCCAGTACTTC
cdr3_aa: CASSPGQGGGPRETQYF

v_call: TRBV18
j_call: TRBJ2-3
d_call: TRBD2
clone_size: NA
cdr3_nt: TGTGCCAGCTCTCCCCGGGGGGGGATTAGCACAGATACGCAGTATTTT
cdr3_aa: CASSPRGGISTDTQYF